This T cell receptor (beta chain) derives from a study of technical replicates of blood from a handful of donors. Trimming stripped 0 bases from V and 5 bases from J, with 14 bases between. The CDR3 has 16 amino acids. CDR1 is SGHDN, CDR2 FVKESK, per germline. Libraries were prepared by immunoSEQ multiplex PCR; TCRdb keeps only in-frame clonotypes and omits some of them. The table shows under 65,000 clones, with approximately 95% occurring only once. The sample comprised T cells isolated from PBMCs. The rearrangement joins TRBV14 to TRBJ2-1, with a weak D call TRBD2 (6 bases). The origin of this receptor is a human donor in good health. For the CDR3, the DNA is TGTGCCAGCAGCCAAGATCTCGGGAGTAAGGACAATGAGCAGTTCTTC. It translates to CASSQDLGSKDNEQFF.